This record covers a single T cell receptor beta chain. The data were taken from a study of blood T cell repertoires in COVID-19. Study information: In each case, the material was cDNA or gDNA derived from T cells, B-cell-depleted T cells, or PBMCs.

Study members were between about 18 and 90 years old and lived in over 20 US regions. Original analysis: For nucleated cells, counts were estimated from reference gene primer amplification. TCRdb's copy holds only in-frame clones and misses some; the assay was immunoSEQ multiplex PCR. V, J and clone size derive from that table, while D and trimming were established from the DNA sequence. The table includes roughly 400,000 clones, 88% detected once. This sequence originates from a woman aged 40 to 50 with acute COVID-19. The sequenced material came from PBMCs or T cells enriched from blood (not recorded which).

The CDR3 here is CASSPGVARNEQFF. The CDR3 coding sequence is TGTGCCAGCAGCCCCGGAGTAGCTCGAAATGAGCAGTTCTTC. The chain links TRBV7-2 to TRBJ2-1; D ambiguous. The germline V gene has CDR1 SGHTA and CDR2 FQGNSA. The length of the CDR3 is 14 residues. The V gene lost 5 bases and the J gene lost 7 bases, with 15 bases spanning the gap.